What follows describes a single TCR beta chain. This clonotype showed up many times. Its antigen has not been determined. Per-nucleotide qualities are absent, and no much larger clonotype sits a single base away. The record originates from a study of T cells in Graves' hyperthyroidism and ophthalmopathy (dated by TCRdb to about 2019). About the study as a whole: Peripheral blood was collected at initial diagnosis, before any treatment. To identify TCR V-J signatures that set the groups apart, the researchers used a discovery cohort of approximately 98 patients, made up of 43 with Graves' ophthalmopathy and some 56 with stable Graves' hyperthyroidism. An independent validation cohort of around 19 hyperthyroidism patients and over 15 patients who later progressed to ophthalmopathy tested prospective prediction of ophthalmopathy. The 95 to 100 discovery patients were randomly divided into training and test sets at a 7:3 ratio. The study also compared thyroid tissue and blood T-cell repertoires from five or six Graves' hyperthyroidism patients. Once sampling was done, hyperthyroidism patients were given methimazole at a starting dose of 30 mg daily, whereas ophthalmopathy patients were given high-dose intravenous methylprednisolone. TCR Vbeta CDR3 sequencing of some 140 peripheral blood samples (over 40 ophthalmopathy, over 70 hyperthyroidism and about 17 progressor patients) is reported in the paper.

CDR1 and CDR2, looked up from the germline V gene, are LGHNA and YNFKEQ. Reading from cysteine to phenylalanine, the CDR3 counts 15 amino acids. The read is trimmed to its CDR3 DNA, 45 bases read in frame from base 1. V gives up 2 bases and J gives up 4 bases, and the segment between their germline ends measures 13 bases. Study-wide conclusions, independent of this receptor: No statistical method was used to set the sample size in advance, and investigators knew the group allocation. A model built on a 13 V-J signature distinguished ophthalmopathy from stable hyperthyroidism, reaching 87.88% sensitivity and about 81% specificity in cross-validation and 80%/75% in testing. In validation, progression to ophthalmopathy was predicted by the model with roughly 69% sensitivity and around 75% specificity, a median of approximately 6.5 months before onset. Most expanded thyroid clonotypes (frequency above 0.001) were also detected in blood, suggesting blood repertoires may reflect thyroid immune responses.

Amplification of TCR beta CDR3 regions was carried out from RNA transcripts. For the first round of RT-PCR on the TCR CDR3, the HTBI primer set was used together with the Qiagen OneStep RT-PCR kit. Libraries were constructed in a second round of multiplex PCR, after which size selection and purification were performed. The libraries were sequenced on an Illumina HiSeq2000 using paired-end 100 bp reads. Turning to the authors' computational methods: SOAPnuke was used to process the raw data, with reads discarded if the reads contained adapters or uncalled bases, had a mean Phred below 15, or lacked an exact constant-primer or identifier match. COPE v1.2.5 was used to merge high-quality paired reads, and clonotypes were defined as unique nucleotide sequences. MiTCR v1.1 was used to align the clonotypes against IMGT TRBV, TRBD and TRBJ reference segments. The analysis included only V-J combinations with a frequency above 0.0001, which together covered approximately 99% of the repertoires. The TCS score was defined as F50 (clonal expansion) divided by E x V (chaos), with BLOSUM62-based TCRdist calculated between CDR3 peptides within each V-J. Welch's t-statistics and random forest reduced roughly 540 V-J features to 13, which were used in a naive Bayes classifier (R e1071). TCRdb handled the public reads itself, with Q25 trimming in fastp and clone calling in MiXCR, and kept productive beta chains. Rows with a matching CDR3 protein are joined into one entry that keeps the most common DNA and genes. The V and J calls and clone size come from TCRdb's table, not from the authors' own analysis. The sample table lists under 350,000 distinct CDR3 sequences, approximately 15% of them with a count of one. Just over 55% of the sample lies in the top ten.

In the ophthalmopathy patients, disease was moderately to severely active, with a Clinical Activity Score of 3 or more, a NOSPECS grade of 4 or more, and a duration of less than 3 months. Exclusion was applied to patients with uncontrolled infections, other autoimmune diseases, pregnancy or lactation. Diagnoses relied on clinical symptoms, serum thyroxine and TRAb, thyroid ultrasound and orbital computed tomography. PBMCs were separated from 8 to 10 ml of fresh peripheral blood using Ficoll-Paque density gradient centrifugation. Total RNA was extracted using Trizol reagent, and RNA quality was assessed on an Agilent 2100 Bioanalyzer.

This receptor was obtained from a woman aged 60-75 years with Graves' ophthalmopathy. The chain uses TRBV4-2 and TRBJ2-3; no D gene can be assigned with confidence. The sample taken for sequencing was blood. This receptor carries the CDR3 CASSQSKRVSDTQYF. Read as DNA, the sequence is TGTGCCAGCAGCCAATCAAAACGGGTGTCAGATACGCAGTATTTT.